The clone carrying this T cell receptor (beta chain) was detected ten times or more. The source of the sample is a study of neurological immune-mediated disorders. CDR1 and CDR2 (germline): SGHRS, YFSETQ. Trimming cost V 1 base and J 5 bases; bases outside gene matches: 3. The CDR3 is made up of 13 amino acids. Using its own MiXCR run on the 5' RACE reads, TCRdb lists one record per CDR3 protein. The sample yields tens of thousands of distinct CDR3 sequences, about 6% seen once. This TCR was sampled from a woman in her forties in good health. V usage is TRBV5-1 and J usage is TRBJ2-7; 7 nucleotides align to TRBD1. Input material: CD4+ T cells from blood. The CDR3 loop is CASSLTGADEQYF. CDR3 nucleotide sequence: TGCGCCAGCAGCTTGACAGGGGCGGACGAGCAGTACTTC.